These 5 T cell receptor beta chains were all obtained from the same sample, sequenced in a study of PD-1 blockade in classical Hodgkin lymphoma. Sequenced by immunoSEQ multiplex PCR; TCRdb stores in-frame clones only, minus some. Found here are 130,000 to 150,000 clones, about 78% of them singletons; the top ten hold roughly 9.8%. Each patient experienced a relapse that followed autologous stem cell transplantation, and brentuximab vedotin exposure varied. The material sequenced was peripheral blood mononuclear cells (PBMCs), taken before the second cycle of nivolumab. The source is a human donor with classical Hodgkin lymphoma.

This chain joins TRBV27 and TRBJ2-7; no reliable D call. Trimming pared 3 bases from V and 0 bases from J, leaving 12 bases between. The CDR3 sequence is 15 residues long. Germline V CDR1 and CDR2: MNHEY, SMNVEV (reference sequence). The CDR3 DNA follows: TGTGCCAGCAGTTTGAGCAGTGCGAGCTCCTACGAGCAGTACTTC. Its protein is CASSLSSASSYEQYF.

The CDR3, as DNA: TGTGCCAGCAGTGACCCAAGCGGGAGCGATGAGCAGTTCTTC. It is translated as CASSDPSGSDEQFF. The chain uses TRBV25-1 and TRBJ2-1; 8 bases are a match to TRBD2. CDR3 length: 14 amino acids. V lost 3 bases and J lost 8; bases outside the gene matches: 6. The germline gives CDR1 MGHDK, CDR2 SYGVNS.

The chain employs TRBV4-2 and TRBJ1-4, with 7 positions matching TRBD1. Germline CDR1 reads LGHNA; CDR2 reads YNFKEQ. V lost 0 bases, J lost 8 bases, and 6 bases stayed unmatched. This CDR3 contains 15 residues. CDR3 DNA: TGTGCCAGCAGCCAAGACCCCGGGACAGACGAAAAACTGTTTTTT. Translated, it gives CASSQDPGTDEKLFF.

This chain connects TRBV5-4 to TRBJ2-5; D is possibly TRBD2 (6 bases). The CDR3 has 13 amino acids. CDR1 is SGHNT, CDR2 YYREEE, per germline (reference sequence). Deletions cut 0 bases from V and 5 bases from J, with 8 bases between. CDR3 sequence (DNA): TGTGCCAGCAGCTTGGTGGCGGGGGAGACCCAGTACTTC. Its protein is CASSLVAGETQYF.

The V call is TRBV5-4, the J call TRBJ2-2, with TRBD1 matching 12 bases. Germline-derived CDR1 and CDR2 are SGHNT and YYREEE (reference sequence). The V segment lost 0 bases and the J segment 3 bases; nucleotides outside the gene matches: 3. The CDR3 has 17 amino acids. CDR3 amino acids: CASSLEGQGAYTGELFF. CDR3 bases: TGTGCCAGCAGCTTGGAGGGACAGGGGGCGTACACCGGGGAGCTGTTTTTT.